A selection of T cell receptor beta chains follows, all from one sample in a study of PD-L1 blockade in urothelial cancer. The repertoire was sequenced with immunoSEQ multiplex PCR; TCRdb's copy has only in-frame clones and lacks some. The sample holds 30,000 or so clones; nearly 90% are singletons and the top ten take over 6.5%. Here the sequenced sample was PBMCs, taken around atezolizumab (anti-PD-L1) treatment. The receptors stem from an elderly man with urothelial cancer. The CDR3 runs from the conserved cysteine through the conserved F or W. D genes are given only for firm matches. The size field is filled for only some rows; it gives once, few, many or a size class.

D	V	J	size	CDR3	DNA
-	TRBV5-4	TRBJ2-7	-	CASSFGYEQYF	TGTGCCAGCAGCTTCGGGTACGAGCAGTACTTC
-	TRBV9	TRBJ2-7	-	CASSVDGLQGYEQYF	TGTGCCAGCAGCGTAGATGGTTTGCAGGGATACGAGCAGTACTTC
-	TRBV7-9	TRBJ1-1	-	CASSYSNTEAFF	TGTGCCAGCAGCTACAGCAACACTGAAGCTTTCTTT
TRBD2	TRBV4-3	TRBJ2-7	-	CASSQEGLSGLIYEQYF	TGCGCCAGCAGCCAAGAGGGGCTTAGCGGGTTAATCTACGAGCAGTACTTC
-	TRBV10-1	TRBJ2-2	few	CASSERDTGELFF	TGCGCCAGCAGTGAGCGAGATACCGGGGAGCTGTTTTTT
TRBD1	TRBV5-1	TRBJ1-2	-	CASSLDQGAGGYTF	TGCGCCAGCAGCTTGGACCAGGGGGCTGGTGGCTACACCTTC
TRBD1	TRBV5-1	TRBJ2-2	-	CASFDRGGGGELFF	TGCGCCAGCTTCGACAGGGGAGGTGGCGGGGAGCTGTTTTTT
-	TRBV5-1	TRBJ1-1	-	CASSSGWAEDAFF	TGCGCCAGCAGCTCCGGGTGGGCGGAGGATGCTTTCTTT
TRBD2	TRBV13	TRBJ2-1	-	CASSRPGLAGYNEQFF	TGTGCCAGCAGCCGTCCGGGACTAGCGGGTTACAATGAGCAGTTCTTC
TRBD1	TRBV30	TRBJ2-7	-	CAWRPTGAYEQYF	TGTGCCTGGAGACCCACAGGGGCGTACGAGCAGTACTTC
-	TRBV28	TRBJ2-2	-	CASSLNAGVNTGELFF	TGTGCCAGCAGCCTGAACGCCGGGGTTAACACCGGGGAGCTGTTTTTT
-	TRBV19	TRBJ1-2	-	CASTDTAGYHYGYTF	TGTGCCAGTACCGACACGGCAGGGTATCACTATGGCTACACCTTC
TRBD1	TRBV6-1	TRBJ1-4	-	CASSPRDRHNEKLFF	TGTGCCAGCAGCCCTCGGGACAGGCATAATGAAAAACTGTTTTTT
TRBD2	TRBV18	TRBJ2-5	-	CASSSRTSGLTGETQYF	TGTGCCAGCTCATCCAGGACTAGCGGGTTGACGGGAGAGACCCAGTACTTC
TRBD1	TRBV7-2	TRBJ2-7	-	CASSKGQGIFYEQYF	TGTGCCAGCAGTAAGGGACAGGGGATTTTCTACGAGCAGTACTTC
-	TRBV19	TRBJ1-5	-	CASSIGTVSLYDPQHF	TGTGCCAGTAGTATAGGGACAGTTTCCCTTTATGATCCCCAGCATTTT
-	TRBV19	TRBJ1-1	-	CASSITTVSVEAFF	TGTGCCAGTAGTATAACCACGGTCTCCGTAGAAGCTTTCTTT
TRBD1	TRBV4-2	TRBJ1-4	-	CASSQAGDRIEKLFF	TGTGCCAGCAGCCAAGCCGGGGACAGGATTGAAAAACTGTTTTTT
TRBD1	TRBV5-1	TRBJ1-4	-	CASSPGTANEKLFF	TGCGCCAGCAGCCCCGGGACAGCTAATGAAAAACTGTTTTTT
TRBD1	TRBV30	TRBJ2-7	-	CASLTQGQAYEQYF	TGTGCCTCACTCACCCAAGGACAGGCCTACGAGCAGTACTTC
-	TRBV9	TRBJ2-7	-	CASSVVGGEQYF	TGTGCCAGCAGCGTAGTGGGGGGCGAGCAGTACTTC
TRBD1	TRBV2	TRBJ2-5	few	CASNLAGTGQETQYF	TGTGCCAGCAACCTCGCCGGGACAGGCCAAGAGACCCAGTACTTC
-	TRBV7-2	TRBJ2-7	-	CASSLAGQLYEQYF	TGTGCCAGCAGCTTAGCAGGACAGCTCTACGAGCAGTACTTC